This T cell receptor (beta chain) was sequenced in a study of CD8 T cells in ankylosing spondylitis. The V gene lost 0 bases and the J gene lost 0 bases, with 9 bases spanning the gap. The CDR3 runs to 16 residues. Per the germline V gene, CDR1 is LGHNA and CDR2 is YNFKEQ. TCRdb redid the calling of the 5' RACE reads with MiXCR, one entry per CDR3 protein. The sample lists 200,000 to 250,000 distinct CDR3 sequences, 8% to 11% occurring once. The receptor was derived from a male donor with ankylosing spondylitis or in good health (not recorded which). The chain couples TRBV4-2 to TRBJ2-4; the D gene is possibly TRBD2 (5 bases). The specimen sequenced was blood, either unsorted or a sorted T cell fraction (not recorded which). CDR3 region: CASSQELDSAKNIQYF. The CDR3 DNA is TGTGCCAGCAGCCAAGAGTTGGACTCAGCCAAAAACATTCAGTACTTC.